This TCR beta chain comes out of a study of cytotoxic CD8 clonotypes in ibrutinib-treated CLL. Libraries were prepared by immunoSEQ multiplex PCR; TCRdb keeps only in-frame clonotypes and omits some of them. The table records 150,000 or so clones, 77% of them present only once. The V segment lost 3 bases and the J segment 3 bases; nucleotides outside the gene matches: 15. The CDR3 contains 19 residues. Per germline, CDR1 SGHTA and CDR2 FQGNSA. The chain links TRBV7-2 to TRBJ2-5; the match to TRBD2 covers 11 bases. The TCR comes from a human donor with chronic lymphocytic leukemia. This sample comprised PBMCs, obtained after 12 months of ibrutinib treatment. CDR3 sequence reads: CASSLNRLAGTQRKETQYF. For the CDR3, the DNA is TGTGCCAGCAGCTTGAACCGACTAGCGGGGACACAACGTAAAGAGACCCAGTACTTC.